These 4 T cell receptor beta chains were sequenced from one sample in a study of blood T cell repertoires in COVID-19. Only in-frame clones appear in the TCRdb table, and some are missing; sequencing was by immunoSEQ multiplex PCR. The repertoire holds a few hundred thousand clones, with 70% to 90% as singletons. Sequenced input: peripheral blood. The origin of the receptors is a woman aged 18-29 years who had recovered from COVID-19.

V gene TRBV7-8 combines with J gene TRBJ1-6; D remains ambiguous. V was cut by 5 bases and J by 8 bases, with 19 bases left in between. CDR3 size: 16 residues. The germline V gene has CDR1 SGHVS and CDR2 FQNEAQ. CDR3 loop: CASSPRAASRHSPLHF. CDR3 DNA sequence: TGTGCCAGCAGCCCCCGCGCGGCAAGCCGGCATTCACCCCTCCACTTT.

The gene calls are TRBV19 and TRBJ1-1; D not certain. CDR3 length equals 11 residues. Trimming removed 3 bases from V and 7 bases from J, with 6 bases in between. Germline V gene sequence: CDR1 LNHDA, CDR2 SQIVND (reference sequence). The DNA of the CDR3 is TGTGCCAGTAGTATGTTCGGTGAAGCTTTCTTT. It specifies CASSMFGEAFF.

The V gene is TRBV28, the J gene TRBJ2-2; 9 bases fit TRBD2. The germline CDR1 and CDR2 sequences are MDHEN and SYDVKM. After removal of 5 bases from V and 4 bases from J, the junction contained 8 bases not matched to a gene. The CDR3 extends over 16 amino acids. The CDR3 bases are TGTGCCAGCAGTACACTTCGACTAGCGGTCACCGGGGAGCTGTTTTTT. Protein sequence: CASSTLRLAVTGELFF.

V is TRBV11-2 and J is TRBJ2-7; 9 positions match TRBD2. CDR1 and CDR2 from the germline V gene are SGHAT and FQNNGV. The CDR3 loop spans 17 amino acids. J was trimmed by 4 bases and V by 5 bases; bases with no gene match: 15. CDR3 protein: CASSLWLGGRDQYEQYF. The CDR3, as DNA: TGTGCCAGCAGCCTCTGGTTGGGCGGGAGGGATCAGTACGAGCAGTACTTC.